The clone carrying this T cell receptor beta chain was counted only a few times. Its antigen is unknown. The authors ran a second PCR of 7 to 11 cycles using a sample-barcoded 5' primer and a J-beta primer mix. MiXCR was run by TCRdb on the 5' RACE reads, yielding one entry per CDR3 protein. The profile shows about 640,000 distinct CDR3 sequences, about 30% of them singletons. These data originate in a study of blood T cells in healthy people across ages. Study-level background: Per two T cells, about one barcoded beta molecule was captured through template switching. Findings and caveats of the study: When one million T cells were used, diversity estimates were thought to be underestimates. The study found more naive CD4+ cells and higher diversity in long-lived than aged donors. Per million T cells, TCR beta diversity dropped roughly linearly as age increased.

Input material: blood. The source of this sequence is a woman of 80 years or more in good health.

CDR3 residues: CASSGLSNTEAFF. Written as DNA, the CDR3 is TGTGCCAGCAGTGGGCTTTCTAACACTGAAGCTTTCTTT. This rearrangement joins TRBV6-5 to TRBJ1-1; no definite D call. In germline, CDR1 is MNHEY, CDR2 SVGAGI. This CDR3 comprises 13 residues. V lost 5 bases, J lost 2 bases, and 9 bases lay in between.